A single sample gave rise to the 28 T cell receptor beta chains below, sequenced in a study of blood T cell repertoires in COVID-19. Assay used: immunoSEQ multiplex PCR; TCRdb lists only in-frame clones, some missing. This sample has about 150,000 clones, with under 85% found just once. The material sequenced was peripheral blood. Receptors originate from a man in his fifties with active or convalescent COVID-19.

J is TRBJ2-7 and V is TRBV2; TRBD2 matches 12 bases. The trim removed 6 bases at V and 4 bases at J, leaving 4 bases unmatched. The length of the CDR3 is 14 residues. Germline V gene data show CDR1 as SNHLY and CDR2 as FYNNEI. Here the CDR3 reads CASSPTSGGYEQYF. In DNA form, the CDR3 reads TGTGCCAGCAGCCCAACTAGCGGGGGGTACGAGCAGTACTTC.

This clone was seen a handful of times. The genes are TRBV2 and TRBJ2-7, with TRBD1 as a possible D gene (5 bases). CDR3 size: 14 residues. V was shortened by 3 bases and J by 3 bases, with 12 bases between the two germline ends. Germline assignment: CDR1 SNHLY and CDR2 FYNNEI. The CDR3 bases are TGTGCCAGCAGTGAGGGGCCGGCAGACTACGAGCAGTACTTC. Translated: CASSEGPADYEQYF.

The rearrangement links TRBV28 to TRBJ2-7, with D perhaps TRBD2 (6 bases). The CDR3 extends over 15 amino acids. Deletions cut 2 bases from V and 1 base from J, with 12 bases between. The V gene's germline CDR1 is MDHEN and CDR2 SYDVKM. CDR3 region: CASSLPGTASYEQYF. The CDR3 bases are TGTGCCAGCAGTTTACCCGGGACTGCTTCCTACGAGCAGTACTTC.

This clone has just one count. The gene calls are TRBV29-1 and TRBJ1-5, with 8 bases matching TRBD1. Germline trimming cut 6 bases from V and 7 bases from J; bases unmatched to any gene: 8. The germline gives CDR1 SQVTM, CDR2 ANQGSEA. The CDR3 is made up of 13 amino acids. CDR3 residues: CSVQGARGQPQHF. The CDR3 DNA reads TGCAGCGTGCAGGGGGCTCGGGGGCAGCCCCAGCATTTT.

The gene calls are TRBV6-2 or TRBV6-3 and TRBJ1-6; TRBD1 aligns across 8 bases. J lost 7 bases, V lost 5 bases, and 4 bases had no gene match. Germline V gene data show CDR1 as MNHEY and CDR2 as SVGEGT. This CDR3 spans 14 amino acids. CDR3 in amino acids: CASSRQGINSPLHF. The CDR3 DNA follows: TGTGCCAGCAGTCGACAGGGGATAAATTCACCCCTCCACTTT.

This clone showed up just once. The chain employs TRBV7-8 and TRBJ2-7; D is unclear. The CDR3 extends over 14 amino acids. Germline CDR1 and CDR2: SGHVS and FQNEAQ. The V and J ends lost 5 bases and 1 base respectively, with 12 bases between them. CDR3 DNA sequence: TGTGCCAGCAGCCCTCAAACTATATCCTACGAGCAGTACTTC. Translated, it gives CASSPQTISYEQYF. Drawing the rest from reference TRBV7-8 and TRBJ2-7, the complete variable domain is GAGVSQSPRYKVAKRGQDVALRCDPISGHVSLFWYQQALGQGPEFLTYFQNEAQLDKSGLPSDRFFAERPEGSVSTLKIQRTQQEDSAVYLCASSPQTISYEQYFGPGTRLTVT.

The chain joins TRBV27 to TRBJ2-3, with 7 bases fitting TRBD2. CDR3 length: 14 amino acids. Germline-derived CDR1 and CDR2 are MNHEY and SMNVEV (reference sequence). Trimming cost V 0 bases and J 6 bases; bases outside gene matches: 3. The CDR3 spells CASSLSRAGDTQYF. Written as DNA, the CDR3 is TGTGCCAGCAGTTTATCGCGAGCGGGGGATACGCAGTATTTT.

A remark on this clone: The sample contains more than one DNA sequence encoding this CDR3. CDR3 protein: CASSLEGRGGTDTQYF. The CDR3 bases are TGTGCCAGCAGCTTAGAGGGCAGGGGCGGCACAGATACGCAGTATTTT. The V gene is TRBV7-2, the J gene TRBJ2-3; D may be TRBD1 (6 bases). Germline-derived CDR1 and CDR2 are SGHTA and FQGNSA. This CDR3 is 16 amino acids long. V was cut by 1 base and J by 1 base, with 12 bases left in between.

The chain is built from TRBV28 and TRBJ2-3; 12 bases are shared with TRBD2. V lost 4 bases and J lost 3; bases outside the gene matches: 5. The CDR3 is 16 residues long. Germline V gives CDR1 MDHEN, CDR2 SYDVKM. The CDR3 nucleotides are TGTGCCAGCAGTTCAGGACTAGCGGGAAGAACAGATACGCAGTATTTT. This gives the protein CASSSGLAGRTDTQYF.

The chain couples TRBV18 to TRBJ1-1; D gene unclear. The CDR3 runs to 15 residues. The germline V gene encodes CDR1 KGHSH and CDR2 LQKENI. V lost 2 bases and J lost 1, with 11 bases in between. The CDR3 DNA sequence: TGTGCCAGCTCACCAGAGGCCTCATGGAACACTGAAGCTTTCTTT. It codes for CASSPEASWNTEAFF.

The chain employs TRBV7-2 and TRBJ2-5; weak D call: TRBD1 (6 bases). The CDR3 is 14 residues long. V lost 5 bases and J 12 bases, leaving 22 bases between the germline ends. The germline gives CDR1 SGHTA, CDR2 FQGNSA. CDR3 bases: TGTGCCAGCAGCCTCGACAGGTCGAGGTACGTTGAGTACTTC. It specifies CASSLDRSRYVEYF.

This clone was seen more than once but under ten times. The chain carries TRBV29-1 and TRBJ1-1; 9 bases align to TRBD1. The trim removed 8 bases at V and 2 bases at J, leaving 6 bases unmatched. The CDR3 length is 13 residues. Germline CDR1 and CDR2: SQVTM and ANQGSEA. CDR3: CSFSTGGNTEAFF. CDR3 in DNA: TGCAGCTTCTCGACAGGGGGTAACACTGAAGCTTTCTTT.

In its sample, this clone was seen a few times. The chain is built from TRBV9 and TRBJ1-2; no definite D call. The CDR3 has 16 residues. The germline CDR1 and CDR2 sequences are SGDLS and YYNGEE. V lost 4 bases to trimming and J lost 4 bases, with 20 bases between them. DNA for the CDR3: TGTGCCAGCAGCCCCCAGGTCTTACGCCCCACCTATGGCTACACCTTC. This sequence encodes CASSPQVLRPTYGYTF.

In its sample, this clone was seen once. The chain employs TRBV7-9 and TRBJ2-7, with TRBD2 matching over 7 bases. With 0 bases clipped from V and 3 bases from J, the junction kept 8 bases outside the gene matches. This CDR3 region has 16 residues. The germline V gene encodes CDR1 SEHNR and CDR2 FQNEAQ (reference sequence). CDR3 sequence (DNA): TGTGCCAGCAGCTTAGCGCTTGGGGAGGGCCGCTACGAGCAGTACTTC. It is translated as CASSLALGEGRYEQYF.

On this clone itself: This sample includes further DNA sequences coding for the same CDR3. The chain joins TRBV5-1 to TRBJ2-3, with 12 bases aligning to TRBD2. The V gene's germline CDR1 is SGHRS and CDR2 YFSETQ. CDR3 size: 14 residues. V dropped 4 bases and J dropped 5; count of bases not matched to a gene: 2. DNA of the CDR3: TGCGCCAGCAGCCCGGGACTAGCGGGAGATACGCAGTATTTT. As protein: CASSPGLAGDTQYF.

The gene calls are TRBV7-2 and TRBJ2-3; D is perhaps TRBD1 (5 bases). In germline, CDR1 is SGHTA, CDR2 FQGNSA. The CDR3 loop spans 15 amino acids. Trimming removed 5 bases from V and 0 bases from J, with 12 bases in between. CDR3 amino acids: CASSPHGQSTDTQYF. The CDR3 bases are TGTGCCAGCAGCCCCCACGGACAAAGCACAGATACGCAGTATTTT.

This clone was counted a few times. V usage is TRBV2 and J usage is TRBJ1-4, with TRBD1 identical over 11 bases. CDR1 is SNHLY, CDR2 FYNNEI, per germline. The CDR3 sequence is 15 residues long. V shed 8 bases, J shed 4 bases, and the junction held 6 bases outside the gene matches. This CDR3 reads CASGDRGWSNEKLFF. The CDR3 DNA reads as TGTGCCAGCGGGGACAGGGGGTGGAGTAATGAAAAACTGTTTTTT.

V usage is TRBV10-3 and J usage is TRBJ1-1, with D possibly TRBD1 on 6 matching bases. The CDR3 is 14 amino acids. Germline V CDR1 and CDR2: ENHRY, SYGVKD. Between the trimmed V and J ends, which lost 7 bases and 2 bases, there was a span of 14 bases. The CDR3 here is CAITPTGFNTEAFF. In DNA form, the CDR3 reads TGTGCCATCACCCCGACAGGTTTTAACACTGAAGCTTTCTTT.

The gene calls are TRBV9 and TRBJ2-3; 11 nucleotides agree with TRBD2. With V trimmed by 3 bases and J by 6 bases, 9 bases remained unmatched. This CDR3 is 16 amino acids long. Germline V gives CDR1 SGDLS, CDR2 YYNGEE. The CDR3 loop reads CASSALLAGVQDTQYF. As DNA, the CDR3 is TGTGCCAGCAGCGCCTTACTAGCGGGAGTGCAGGATACGCAGTATTTT.

V is TRBV28 and J is TRBJ2-7; no clear D. V was shortened by 4 bases and J by 1 base, with 11 bases between the two germline ends. Germline V gene sequence: CDR1 MDHEN, CDR2 SYDVKM. This CDR3 is 14 amino acids long. In DNA form, the CDR3 reads TGTGCCAGCAGTTCGCCACGGGTTTCCTACGAGCAGTACTTC. Its protein product is CASSSPRVSYEQYF.

This clone was counted once. Germline is not matched at one junction end, which may reflect a read error. This sequence joins TRBV3-1 (or the pseudogene TRBV3-2) and TRBJ2-3; 8 bases are shared with TRBD2. This CDR3 is 14 amino acids long. From germline, CDR1 is LGHDT and CDR2 YNNKEL (reference sequence). The DNA of the CDR3 is TGTGCCAGCAGCCAAACCCTAGCAGCGGGGGATACCGATTTT. It translates to CASSQTLAAGDTDF.

The chain joins TRBV5-1 to TRBJ1-3; D is perhaps TRBD1 (5 bases). Trimming shortened V by 3 bases and J by 2 bases, and 21 bases separated the two germline ends. Germline lookup yields CDR1 SGHRS and CDR2 YFSETQ. This CDR3 is built from 18 residues. CDR3: CASSSQQGPGPTGNTIYF. CDR3 DNA sequence: TGCGCCAGCAGCTCCCAGCAGGGCCCAGGGCCGACTGGAAACACCATATATTTT.

To note about this clone: Additional DNA sequences in this sample encode the identical CDR3. The rearrangement uses TRBV6-5 and TRBJ1-6; no clear D gene. CDR3 length: 13 residues. Trimming removed 2 bases from V and 7 bases from J, with 6 bases in between. Germline V gives CDR1 MNHEY, CDR2 SVGAGI. CDR3 sequence: CASSYGANSPLHF. CDR3 bases: TGTGCCAGCAGTTACGGAGCCAATTCACCCCTCCACTTT.

This clone was found once. The chain uses TRBV7-9 and TRBJ2-7; 10 bases are a match to TRBD1. The CDR3 extends over 14 amino acids. Germline V gene sequence: CDR1 SEHNR, CDR2 FQNEAQ (reference sequence). With V trimmed by 4 bases and J by 1 base, 1 base remained unmatched. The CDR3 here is CASSWTGGSYEQYF. In DNA, the CDR3 is TGTGCCAGCAGCTGGACAGGGGGATCCTACGAGCAGTACTTC. Filled out from reference TRBV7-9 and TRBJ2-7, the complete variable domain reads DTGVSQNPRHKITKRGQNVTFRCDPISEHNRLYWYRQTLGQGPEFLTYFQNEAQLEKSRLLSDRFSAERPKGSFSTLEIQRTEQGDSAMYLCASSWTGGSYEQYFGPGTRLTVT.

The rearrangement joins TRBV28 to TRBJ1-2, with a weak D call TRBD1 (6 bases). CDR3 length equals 13 residues. CDR1 is MDHEN, CDR2 SYDVKM, per germline. Trimming took off 3 bases at V and 4 bases at J, with 9 bases between the two ends. The DNA of the CDR3 is TGTGCCAGCAGTTTCCAGGGGTCCTATGGCTACACCTTC. Its protein is CASSFQGSYGYTF.

V usage is TRBV4-1 and J usage is TRBJ2-5; 11 bases are a match to TRBD1. The germline CDR1 and CDR2 sequences are MGHRA and YSYEKL. The trim removed 4 bases at V and 1 base at J, leaving 5 bases unmatched. The CDR3 runs 16 residues. CDR3 bases: TGCGCCAGCAGCCTGTGGACAGGGGGCCCCCAAGAGACCCAGTACTTC. Residues: CASSLWTGGPQETQYF.

The chain combines TRBV7-6 with TRBJ2-7; TRBD1 matches at 9 bases. The CDR3 loop spans 12 amino acids. V shed 5 bases, J shed 8 bases, and the junction held 4 bases outside the gene matches. Germline CDR1 is SGHVS and CDR2 is FNYEAQ. CDR3 nucleotides: TGTGCCAGCAGCGATACAGGGGGCAAGCAGTACTTC. The encoded protein is CASSDTGGKQYF.

This clone was recorded a few times. V usage is TRBV5-4 and J usage is TRBJ1-4, with D hard to call. This CDR3 region has 16 residues. V was clipped by 4 bases and J by 4 bases, with 17 bases between them. Germline V gene data show CDR1 as SGHNT and CDR2 as YYREEE (reference sequence). In DNA form, the CDR3 reads TGTGCCAGCAGCCCATCTGGAGCAGCCCTTAATGAAAAACTGTTTTTT. The encoded protein is CASSPSGAALNEKLFF.